The clone carrying this T cell receptor beta chain turned up a few times. Sequencing was performed with immunoSEQ multiplex PCR; in TCRdb, only in-frame clones are kept and a portion is missing. The sample records roughly 150,000 clones, around 76% being singletons. Deletions cut 2 bases from V and 2 bases from J, with 16 bases between. The CDR3 loop spans 16 amino acids. Germline assignment: CDR1 MNHNS and CDR2 SASEGT. This specimen belongs to a study of cytotoxic CD8 clonotypes in ibrutinib-treated CLL. The genes are TRBV6-1 and TRBJ2-7; D unresolved. This sequence originates from a human donor with chronic lymphocytic leukemia. The source was PBMCs, collected after 24 months of ibrutinib treatment. The DNA for the CDR3 is TGTGCCAGCAGTGAATCGGTTGACCCACTTACCTACGAGCAGTACTTC. Its translation: CASSESVDPLTYEQYF.